The rows below give T cell receptor beta chains drawn from one sample of a study of T-cell memory formation after mild COVID-19. TCRdb recomputed calls from the 5' RACE reads with MiXCR, one row per CDR3 protein. The sample consists of roughly 300,000 distinct CDR3 sequences, 12% to 15% of them appearing once. Sequenced input: PBMCs or a T cell subset sorted from them (not recorded which). These receptors all come from a man aged 18-30 years who had mild COVID-19 (a few samples of this study predate the infection). Cell type and time point are not known. CDR3s include the opening cysteine and the closing phenylalanine or tryptophan. The D gene is left open where the match is weak. Clone size is not always given. Where it is, it says once, few, many or a class for expanded clones.

J,V,size,D,DNA,CDR3
TRBJ1-6,TRBV7-6,few,.,TGTGCCAGCACCTTGGACCCAAAACTGAGTTCACCCCTCCACTTT,CASTLDPKLSSPLHF
TRBJ1-1,TRBV7-9,.,.,TGTGCCAGCAGCTCCGGTAAAATGAACACTGAAGCTTTCTTT,CASSSGKMNTEAFF
TRBJ2-1,TRBV7-3,.,TRBD2,TGTGCCAGCAGCCATAGCGGGGGGACCTACAATGAGCAGTTCTTC,CASSHSGGTYNEQFF
TRBJ2-3,TRBV3-1,.,TRBD2,TGTGCCAGCAGCTTGGGACTAGCGGGGGGCTGGAGTACGCAGTATTTT,CASSLGLAGGWSTQYF
TRBJ2-1,TRBV7-2,.,.,TGTGCCAGCAGCTTAGATCTTAAGAACTCTGAGCAGTTCTTC,CASSLDLKNSEQFF
TRBJ2-6,TRBV5-6,few,TRBD1,TGTGCCAGCAGCTCCCTCCAGGGGGCAAGCGAAGGGGCCAACGTCCTGACTTTC,CASSSLQGASEGANVLTF
TRBJ1-1,TRBV5-4,.,.,TGTGCCAGCAGCTCGAGCTCCGGGACAACCATGAACACTGAAGCTTTCTTT,CASSSSSGTTMNTEAFF
TRBJ1-3,TRBV7-9,.,.,TGTGCCAGCAGCCTCGTGGACAGCTACTCTGGAAACACCATATATTTT,CASSLVDSYSGNTIYF
TRBJ1-4,TRBV6-5,many,.,TGTGCCAGCAGACTCACGAGGTCTAAAGAAAAACTGTTTTTT,CASRLTRSKEKLFF
TRBJ1-4,TRBV7-2,many,TRBD1,TGTGCCAGCAGCCCAAACAGGGGATTCAATGAAAAACTGTTTTTT,CASSPNRGFNEKLFF
TRBJ1-1,TRBV6-5,once,.,TGTGCCAGCACGATTTTAGGGGACACTGAAGCTTTCTTT,CASTILGDTEAFF
TRBJ1-2,TRBV7-6,few,.,TGTGCCAGCAGCTTCCTTCAAGGGTGGGGCTACACCTTC,CASSFLQGWGYTF
TRBJ1-2,TRBV6-5,few,.,TGTGCCAGCAGTCCCATACTTCGCGGGACTAAGGGCTACACCTTC,CASSPILRGTKGYTF
TRBJ1-6,TRBV5-1,.,.,TGCGCCAGCAGCTTGGGACCAGGGGAAAATTCACCCCTCCACTTT,CASSLGPGENSPLHF
TRBJ2-3,TRBV4-1,many,.,TGCGCCAGCAGCCAAGAAGCCCCCCAGGGACAAGGACCCACAGATACGCAGTATTTT,CASSQEAPQGQGPTDTQYF
TRBJ2-1,TRBV28,few,.,TGTGCCAGCAGTAGTCCTCCCGGGGGAGAGCAGTTCTTC,CASSSPPGGEQFF
TRBJ2-2,TRBV4-3,many,TRBD1,TGCGCCAGCAGCCAAGAGGGCAGGGGGTTATCGACCGGGGAGCTGTTTTTT,CASSQEGRGLSTGELFF
TRBJ1-2,TRBV20-1,few,.,TGCAGTGCTAGAGCCCCGCCAGGGACCTATGGCTACACCTTC,CSARAPPGTYGYTF
TRBJ1-2,TRBV29-1,.,.,TGCAGCATCTATATAGGGTTCGGCTATGGCTACACCTTC,CSIYIGFGYGYTF
TRBJ1-2,TRBV27,.,.,TGTGCCAGCAGCTCTTATCGAACTTCTTCGGGCTACACCTTC,CASSSYRTSSGYTF
TRBJ1-2,TRBV7-2,.,TRBD1,TGTGCCAGCAGCTTAGCGTGGAGGGGGCAGGGTGGCTACACCTTC,CASSLAWRGQGGYTF
TRBJ2-7,TRBV29-1,.,TRBD1,TGCAGCGTTCTCAAACTCAGGGGGCGTTTCTACGAGCAGTACTTC,CSVLKLRGRFYEQYF